The 28 T cell receptor beta chains in this list originate from one sample, sequenced in a study of cytotoxic CD8 clonotypes in ibrutinib-treated CLL. TCRdb's table, derived via immunoSEQ multiplex PCR, lists solely in-frame clones and lacks some. The table lists more than 300,000 clones, about 77% of them singletons. The source material was PBMCs, sampled before ibrutinib treatment. The receptors originated from a human donor with chronic lymphocytic leukemia.

Only a few counts were recorded for this clone. The chain has TRBV7-2 and TRBJ2-3, with 9 bases identical to TRBD2. V was clipped by 5 bases and J by 1 base; unmatched bases: 1. Germline assignment: CDR1 SGHTA and CDR2 FQGNSA. This CDR3 is built from 14 residues. The CDR3 region is CASSRTSGTDTQYF. The CDR3 DNA reads TGTGCCAGCAGCCGGACTAGCGGCACAGATACGCAGTATTTT.

J is TRBJ1-2 and V is TRBV28; D is ambiguous. The germline gives CDR1 MDHEN, CDR2 SYDVKM. Between the trimmed V and J ends, which lost 6 bases and 8 bases, there was a span of 13 bases. The CDR3 runs 12 residues. The CDR3 loop is CASRKSPRGYTF. Here the CDR3 DNA reads TGTGCCAGCAGAAAATCTCCGAGGGGCTACACCTTC.

This chain uses TRBV29-1 with TRBJ1-2; D perhaps matches TRBD1 (6 bases). V was clipped by 3 bases and J by 8 bases, with 16 bases between them. Germline CDR1 SQVTM, CDR2 ANQGSEA. CDR3 length equals 13 residues. In DNA form, the CDR3 reads TGCAGCGTTGAGCTCCTTCAGGGGTACGGCTACACCTTC. It encodes CSVELLQGYGYTF.

V is TRBV7-8 and J is TRBJ2-7; possible D gene TRBD2, 6 bases. The V and J ends lost 1 base and 3 bases respectively, with 10 bases between them. CDR1 and CDR2 (germline): SGHVS, FQNEAQ. This CDR3 region has 14 residues. The CDR3 nucleotides read TGTGCCAGCAGCTTAGGATCGGGAGACTACGAGCAGTACTTC. It translates to CASSLGSGDYEQYF.

The V and J genes are TRBV30 and TRBJ1-2; 7 positions match TRBD1. Germline CDR1 GTSNPN, CDR2 SVGIG (reference sequence). The length of the CDR3 is 14 residues. V was pared by 0 bases and J by 8 bases, with 9 bases of the junction left unmatched. DNA for the CDR3: TGTGCCTGGAGTGTACGAGACAGGGTGAGGGGCTACACCTTC. Residues: CAWSVRDRVRGYTF.

The chain couples TRBV28 to TRBJ2-7; 8 nucleotides line up with TRBD1. CDR1 is MDHEN, CDR2 SYDVKM, per germline. The CDR3 totals 16 residues. After removal of 7 bases from V and 5 bases from J, the junction contained 16 bases not matched to a gene. Written as DNA, the CDR3 is TGTGCCAGCACCCCCGGGGTCGGGACAGGTCCAGACGAGCAGTACTTC. Encoded protein: CASTPGVGTGPDEQYF. The full variable domain, completed using reference TRBV28 and TRBJ2-7, is DVKVTQSSRYLVKRTGEKVFLECVQDMDHENMFWYRQDPGLGLRLIYFSYDVKMKEKGDIPEGYSVSREKKERFSLILESASTNQTSMYLCASTPGVGTGPDEQYFGPGTRLTVT.

In this sample, this clone turned up once. The gene calls are TRBV28 and TRBJ2-7; tentatively, D is TRBD2 (5 bases). The ends were cut back, 7 bases at V and 2 bases at J, with 24 bases in the middle. The CDR3 runs 17 residues. The germline V gene has CDR1 MDHEN and CDR2 SYDVKM. CDR3 coding DNA: TGTGCCAGCACCCCAGTGGGCGGACTCCTTAATACCTACGAGCAGTACTTC. It translates to CASTPVGGLLNTYEQYF.

The chain is built from TRBV27 and TRBJ2-2, with TRBD1 as a possible D gene (5 bases). The CDR3 is 16 amino acids. With 2 bases removed from V and 4 bases from J, the gap between germline ends came to 14 bases. Germline V CDR1 and CDR2: MNHEY, SMNVEV (reference sequence). Here the CDR3 reads CASSLRSGLSTGELFF. The DNA for the CDR3 is TGTGCCAGCAGTTTACGATCAGGGTTGAGCACCGGGGAGCTGTTTTTT.

This clone was counted between two and nine times. The chain employs TRBV4-2 and TRBJ2-1; D possibly uses TRBD1 or TRBD2 (5 bases each). Germline CDR1 and CDR2: LGHNA and YNFKEQ. The CDR3 has 14 amino acids. V dropped 3 bases and J dropped 5 bases, with 11 bases sitting between them. The CDR3 here is CASSQMGTDNEQFF. Written as DNA, the CDR3 is TGTGCCAGCAGCCAGATGGGGACCGACAATGAGCAGTTCTTC.

The chain links TRBV30 to TRBJ2-7; TRBD1 is a possible D gene (5 bases). V was clipped by 5 bases and J by 4 bases, with 15 bases between them. The CDR3 is 13 amino acids. Germline CDR1 is GTSNPN and CDR2 is SVGIG (reference sequence). The CDR3 coding sequence is TGTGCCTGGGGACAAGAACTTTCTTACGAGCAGTACTTC. It codes for CAWGQELSYEQYF.

This chain uses TRBV29-1 with TRBJ2-2, with unresolved D. The length of the CDR3 is 13 residues. Germline V CDR1 and CDR2: SQVTM, ANQGSEA. V was trimmed by 3 bases and J by 0 bases, leaving 5 bases between them. For the CDR3, the DNA is TGCAGCGTTGATAGGGCGAACACCGGGGAGCTGTTTTTT. Its protein is CSVDRANTGELFF.

The chain joins TRBV15 to TRBJ1-2; 8 nucleotides align to TRBD1. Germline CDR1 is LNHNV and CDR2 is YYDKDF (reference sequence). Trimming at V came to 1 base and at J to 2 bases, leaving 0 bases not matched to a gene. This CDR3 contains 14 residues. CDR3 region: CATSRGQGNYGYTF. The CDR3, as DNA: TGTGCCACCAGCAGAGGACAGGGGAACTATGGCTACACCTTC. The whole variable domain, filled in from reference TRBV15 and TRBJ1-2, reads DAMVIQNPRYQVTQFGKPVTLSCSQTLNHNVMYWYQQKSSQAPKLLFHYYDKDFNNEADTPDNFQSRRPNTSFCFLDIRSPGLGDTAMYLCATSRGQGNYGYTFGSGTRLTVV.

The V and J genes are TRBV6-5 and TRBJ2-7; D is possibly TRBD2 (6 bases). CDR1 is MNHEY, CDR2 SVGAGI, per germline. This CDR3 spans 13 amino acids. V shed 10 bases and J shed 4 bases, with 17 bases lying between them. The DNA of the CDR3 is TGTGCCACTGTGGGACTGGACCTTTACGAGCAGTACTTC. Protein: CATVGLDLYEQYF.

V is TRBV9 and J is TRBJ2-1; 10 nucleotides match TRBD2. Germline CDR1 SGDLS, CDR2 YYNGEE. CDR3 length: 16 residues. The ends lost 6 bases at V and 5 bases at J; junction bases unmatched: 11. Written as DNA, the CDR3 is TGTGCCAGCACACTCACCGGGACTAGCGAGCACAATGAGCAGTTCTTC. Residues: CASTLTGTSEHNEQFF.

The chain joins TRBV2 to TRBJ2-5; no reliable D call. V was clipped by 4 bases and J by 3 bases, with 12 bases between them. This CDR3 has 14 amino acids. CDR1 SNHLY and CDR2 FYNNEI come from the germline V gene. The CDR3 sequence is CASSARQTEETQYF. As DNA, the CDR3 is TGTGCCAGCAGTGCGCGGCAGACGGAAGAGACCCAGTACTTC.

The chain recombines TRBV15 with TRBJ2-1, with 12 positions matching TRBD2. Trimming removed 6 bases from V and 7 bases from J; junction bases left unmatched: 7. From germline, CDR1 is LNHNV and CDR2 YYDKDF (reference sequence). The CDR3 spans 15 residues. The CDR3 region has the DNA TGTGCCACCAGGGGGCTAGCGGGAGGGACGAATGAGCAGTTCTTC. This gives the protein CATRGLAGGTNEQFF.

This clone was observed a handful of times. The chain links TRBV9 to TRBJ1-4; a weak D match, TRBD1 (5 bases). The germline V gene has CDR1 SGDLS and CDR2 YYNGEE. The CDR3 is made up of 14 amino acids. V lost 0 bases to trimming and J lost 7 bases, with 10 bases between them. The CDR3 region is CASSVGGVGEKLFF. In nucleotides, the CDR3 is TGTGCCAGCAGCGTAGGAGGGGTTGGTGAAAAACTGTTTTTT. The variable domain in full, with the rest retrieved from reference TRBV9 and TRBJ1-4, is DSGVTQTPKHLITATGQRVTLRCSPRSGDLSVYWYQQSLDQGLQFLIQYYNGEERAKGNILERFSAQQFPDLHSELNLSSLELGDSALYFCASSVGGVGEKLFFGSGTQLSVL.

The genes are TRBV25-1 and TRBJ1-1; D not resolved. Trimming took off 1 base at V and 0 bases at J, with 9 bases between the two ends. The CDR3 is made up of 15 amino acids. Looked up from germline, CDR1 is MGHDK and CDR2 is SYGVNS. In DNA form, the CDR3 reads TGTGCCAGCAGTGAATCTGGCAGGTTGAACACTGAAGCTTTCTTT. Translation gives CASSESGRLNTEAFF.

The V and J genes are TRBV25-1 and TRBJ2-1; D uncertain. V lost 5 bases, J lost 0 bases, and 11 bases lay in between. CDR1 is MGHDK, CDR2 SYGVNS, per germline. The CDR3 is 15 amino acids. The chain's CDR3 is CASSPTSSSYNEQFF. The CDR3 nucleotides read TGTGCCAGCAGTCCTACTTCAAGCTCCTACAATGAGCAGTTCTTC.

This clone was found a few times. The chain joins TRBV15 to TRBJ1-2; D uncertain. The CDR3 sequence is 13 residues long. V lost 3 bases to trimming and J lost 2 bases, with 7 bases between them. Germline V gives CDR1 LNHNV, CDR2 YYDKDF (reference sequence). CDR3 sequence: CATSSQQNYGYTF. CDR3 in DNA: TGTGCCACCAGCAGTCAACAGAACTATGGCTACACCTTC. The full variable domain, rest sourced from reference TRBV15 and TRBJ1-2, is DAMVIQNPRYQVTQFGKPVTLSCSQTLNHNVMYWYQQKSSQAPKLLFHYYDKDFNNEADTPDNFQSRRPNTSFCFLDIRSPGLGDTAMYLCATSSQQNYGYTFGSGTRLTVV.

This chain joins TRBV27 and TRBJ2-2; 10 bases align to TRBD2. This CDR3 is 17 amino acids long. Germline V CDR1 and CDR2: MNHEY, SMNVEV (reference sequence). The ends lost 3 bases at V and 7 bases at J; junction bases unmatched: 11. The CDR3 region is CASSLDSGRSLVGELFF. The CDR3, as DNA: TGTGCCAGCAGTTTGGATAGCGGGAGGTCTTTAGTCGGGGAGCTGTTTTTT.

The chain uses TRBV7-2 and TRBJ1-1; D gene uncertain. Per germline, CDR1 SGHTA and CDR2 FQGNSA. V lost 5 bases to trimming and J lost 5 bases, with 18 bases between them. CDR3 size: 15 residues. The CDR3 spells CASSQRFGSGTEAFF. For the CDR3, the DNA is TGTGCCAGCAGCCAGAGGTTCGGTTCGGGAACTGAAGCTTTCTTT.

CDR3 DNA sequence: TGTGCCAGCAGCTTAGATGCACAATCCTACGAGCAGTACTTC. Translating gives CASSLDAQSYEQYF. The chain recombines TRBV7-3 with TRBJ2-7, with D hard to call. Germline CDR1 and CDR2: SGHTA and FQGTGA. V lost 2 bases to trimming and J lost 1 base, with 9 bases between them. The CDR3 has 14 residues. Filled out from reference TRBV7-3 and TRBJ2-7, the complete variable domain reads GAGVSQTPSNKVTEKGKYVELRCDPISGHTALYWYRQSLGQGPEFLIYFQGTGAADDSGLPNDRFFAVRPEGSVSTLKIQRTERGDSAVYLCASSLDAQSYEQYFGPGTRLTVT.

The chain links TRBV15 to TRBJ2-3; D possibly uses TRBD1 or TRBD2 (6 bases each). Germline lookup yields CDR1 LNHNV and CDR2 YYDKDF (reference sequence). The CDR3 extends over 16 amino acids. V lost 5 bases and J lost 0, with 15 bases in between. The CDR3: CATSRRGRGSTDTQYF. CDR3 coding DNA: TGTGCCACCAGCCGCCGGGGGCGGGGAAGCACAGATACGCAGTATTTT.

The rearrangement links TRBV2 to TRBJ2-2, with D maybe TRBD1 (5 bases). CDR1 and CDR2 from the germline V gene are SNHLY and FYNNEI. This CDR3 is 16 amino acids long. V lost 1 base and J 4 bases, leaving 13 bases between the germline ends. CDR3 DNA: TGTGCCAGCAGTGAAGAGGCCCCGACAGTCACCGGGGAGCTGTTTTTT. Residues: CASSEEAPTVTGELFF.

On this clone: Different DNA sequences within this sample yield the same CDR3. The CDR3 sequence is CASSLDRVNTEAFF. The CDR3 bases are TGTGCCAGCAGCTTAGATCGGGTTAACACTGAAGCTTTCTTT. The gene calls are TRBV7-2 and TRBJ1-1; the D is unclear. The ends were cut back, 1 base at V and 2 bases at J, with 8 bases in the middle. Germline V gene data show CDR1 as SGHTA and CDR2 as FQGNSA. The CDR3 runs to 14 residues. Based on the CDR3 plus reference TRBV7-2 and TRBJ1-1, the full variable domain is GAGVSQSPSNKVTEKGKDVELRCDPISGHTALYWYRQSLGQGLEFLIYFQGNSAPDKSGLPSDRFSAERTGGSVSTLTIQRTQQEDSAVYLCASSLDRVNTEAFFGQGTRLTVV.

The chain combines TRBV14 with TRBJ2-7, with 10 bases identical to TRBD2. V dropped 3 bases and J dropped 6; count of bases not matched to a gene: 8. CDR1 SGHDN and CDR2 FVKESK come from the germline V gene. The CDR3 extends over 15 amino acids. The CDR3 loop reads CASSHKAGGPGEQYF. Here the CDR3 DNA reads TGTGCCAGCAGCCATAAAGCGGGAGGGCCCGGCGAGCAGTACTTC. The full variable domain, completed using reference TRBV14 and TRBJ2-7, is EAGVTQFPSHSVIEKGQTVTLRCDPISGHDNLYWYRRVMGKEIKFLLHFVKESKQDESGMPNNRFLAERTGGTYSTLKVQPAELEDSGVYFCASSHKAGGPGEQYFGPGTRLTVT.

The J gene is TRBJ2-1, the V gene TRBV29-1; D is possibly TRBD2 (6 bases). This CDR3 comprises 14 residues. V was cut by 3 bases and J by 3 bases, with 12 bases left in between. Per germline, CDR1 SQVTM and CDR2 ANQGSEA. In DNA form, the CDR3 reads TGCAGCGTTGAGTTCGGGAGCGGCTACAATGAGCAGTTCTTC. This encodes CSVEFGSGYNEQFF.